This T cell receptor (beta chain) appears in the sequencing data of a study of naive and memory T cell subsets. Study-level results: Diversity fell and Gini index rose from naive through CM, EM, EMRA.

An equimolar mix of two oligonucleotides served as the beta constant-region primer for TRBC1 and TRBC2. Four rounds of PCR amplified the ligated cDNA using nested alpha and beta constant-region primers plus SP2. Ligation attached a single-stranded oligonucleotide with a 12-nucleotide UMI and the SP2 primer to the cDNA 3' end. TCRdb re-derived calls from the UMI-ligation and nested PCR reads in MiXCR, one entry per CDR3 protein. Among around 110,000 distinct CDR3 sequences listed, roughly 32% were seen once. The CDR3 covers 16 residues. The V gene lost 6 bases and the J gene lost 1 base, with 18 bases spanning the gap. Germline V gene sequence: CDR1 KGHSH, CDR2 LQKENI. CD8 T cells were positively selected from what remained after CD4 positive selection. This clonotype was seen only a few times. Its antigen is not identified.

This receptor was taken from a human donor in good health. The chain recombines TRBV18 with TRBJ1-1, with D maybe TRBD1 (6 bases). The sequenced material came from central memory CD4+ T cells from blood. The CDR3 region has the DNA TGTGCCAGCTCTCCGCAAACGGGACACAAGAACACTGAAGCTTTCTTT. As protein: CASSPQTGHKNTEAFF.